This note documents a single TCR beta chain sequence. The method was immunoSEQ multiplex PCR; TCRdb's version includes in-frame clones alone and lacks a portion of them. The sample includes fewer than 130,000 clones, about 85% of them seen just once. This CDR3 comprises 12 residues. Trimming took off 7 bases at V and 3 bases at J, with 10 bases between the two ends. Germline lookup yields CDR1 SGHRS and CDR2 YFSETQ. The entry originates in a study of PD-L1 blockade in urothelial cancer. The clonotype was recovered from a man aged 45-65 years with urothelial cancer. Sequences were derived from PBMCs, sampled around atezolizumab (anti-PD-L1) treatment. The chain has TRBV5-1 and TRBJ1-2; D unclear. In DNA form, the CDR3 reads TGCGCCAGCGGAGCTACCCACTATGGCTACACCTTC. Amino acids: CASGATHYGYTF.